Below, 22 T cell receptor beta chains from the same sample are listed, as sequenced in a study of human T cells and chemical hapten exposure. Stated time point: patch test 2, 6 weeks after DPC sensitization. Documented treatment: therapeutic diphenylcyclopropenone sensitization with weekly scalp DPC. Using its own MiXCR run on the RACE reads, TCRdb lists one record per CDR3 protein. In the table there are some 27,000 distinct CDR3 sequences, more than 8% of which are singletons. The sample consisted of whole blood, taken in connection with sensitization to the hapten diphenylcyclopropenone (DPC). The origin of the receptors is a man aged 30 to 39 with alopecia areata. Some clones in this sample may be carry-over from other donors' samples.

This clonotype was found many times. The J gene is TRBJ2-1, the V gene TRBV29-1; 7 nucleotides align to TRBD2. CDR3 length: 13 residues. V was clipped by 3 bases and J by 5 bases; unmatched bases: 4. Germline V gives CDR1 SQVTM, CDR2 ANQGSEA. The CDR3 bases are TGCAGCGTTGATAGGCTAGCGGACAATGAGCAGTTCTTC. Translated, it gives CSVDRLADNEQFF.

This clonotype was observed a few times. The gene calls are TRBV27 and TRBJ2-1; 8 positions agree with TRBD2. After removal of 2 bases from V and 5 bases from J, the junction contained 5 bases not matched to a gene. Germline CDR1 MNHEY, CDR2 SMNVEV (reference sequence). CDR3 size: 15 residues. CDR3 DNA: TGTGCCAGCAGTTTAACGGGACTAGTTAACAATGAGCAGTTCTTC. This gives the protein CASSLTGLVNNEQFF.

This clonotype occurred many times. In nucleotides, the CDR3 is TGTGCCAGCAGCCCGGACAGGAGCTACGAGCAGTACTTC. Protein sequence: CASSPDRSYEQYF. The chain recombines TRBV11-2 with TRBJ2-7; 7 bases align to TRBD1. This CDR3 has 13 residues. Germline V CDR1 and CDR2: SGHAT, FQNNGV. The V gene end was trimmed by 5 bases and the J gene end by 3 bases; junction bases not matched to a gene: 4.

This clonotype was seen repeatedly, ten times or more. The chain links TRBV5-5 to TRBJ1-6, with TRBD1 matching over 7 bases. Trimming at V came to 4 bases and at J to 8 bases, leaving 9 bases not matched to a gene. Germline V gene lookup returns CDR1 SGHKS and CDR2 YYEKEE (reference sequence). The length of the CDR3 is 15 residues. Here the CDR3 reads CASSPEGQVYSPLHF. CDR3 sequence (DNA): TGTGCCAGCAGCCCCGAAGGACAGGTATATTCACCCCTCCACTTT.

This clonotype was picked up many times. The chain joins TRBV7-2 to TRBJ2-1, with D perhaps TRBD1 (6 bases). Germline loops: CDR1 SGHTA, CDR2 FQGNSA. There are 15 residues in the CDR3. Trimming cost V 4 bases and J 7 bases, with 17 bases left between them. CDR3 sequence: CASSSTGGHRNEQFF. The DNA for the CDR3 is TGTGCCAGCAGCTCGACTGGGGGCCACAGGAATGAGCAGTTCTTC. The full variable domain, with the rest looked up from reference TRBV7-2 and TRBJ2-1, is GAGVSQSPSNKVTEKGKDVELRCDPISGHTALYWYRQSLGQGLEFLIYFQGNSAPDKSGLPSDRFSAERTGGSVSTLTIQRTQQEDSAVYLCASSSTGGHRNEQFFGPGTRLTVL.

This clonotype has a count of ten or more. The rearrangement links TRBV5-1 to TRBJ2-1, with 9 bases fitting TRBD1. Trimming cost V 4 bases and J 7 bases; bases outside gene matches: 9. Germline CDR1 SGHRS, CDR2 YFSETQ. This CDR3 is built from 15 residues. CDR3 sequence: CASSQDRGSRNEQFF. In DNA, the CDR3 is TGCGCCAGCAGCCAGGACAGGGGTTCGAGGAATGAGCAGTTCTTC.

The gene calls are TRBV6-2 or TRBV6-3 and TRBJ1-1; the match to TRBD1 covers 8 bases. The CDR3 is 15 residues long. Germline CDR1 MNHEY, CDR2 SVGEGT. V shed 5 bases, J shed 4 bases, and the junction held 9 bases outside the gene matches. Here the CDR3 reads CASSTQGAQGTEAFF. The CDR3 nucleotides read TGTGCCAGCAGTACTCAGGGGGCGCAAGGCACTGAAGCTTTCTTT.

The chain carries TRBV20-1 and TRBJ1-1, with a tentative D call TRBD1 (5 bases). Germline V gene data show CDR1 as DFQATT and CDR2 as SNEGSKA (reference sequence). V lost 0 bases and J lost 3, with 11 bases in between. CDR3 size: 14 residues. The CDR3 here is CSARDPGQDTEAFF. CDR3 DNA sequence: TGCAGTGCTAGAGATCCAGGGCAGGACACTGAAGCTTTCTTT.

This clonotype was observed at least ten times. The chain combines TRBV6-1 with TRBJ1-5, with a tentative D call TRBD1 (5 bases). Trimming left V 0 bases short and J 0 bases short, with 6 bases between. CDR1 and CDR2 from the germline V gene are MNHNS and SASEGT. This CDR3 is built from 15 residues. The CDR3 nucleotides are TGTGCCAGCAGTGAAGCAGGGGCTAGCAATCAGCCCCAGCATTTT. Translation: CASSEAGASNQPQHF.

This clonotype was observed many times. The gene calls are TRBV29-1 and TRBJ2-5, with TRBD1 matching 7 bases. Trimming cost V 3 bases and J 3 bases; bases outside gene matches: 4. CDR1 and CDR2 (germline): SQVTM, ANQGSEA. The CDR3 has 13 residues. In DNA form, the CDR3 reads TGCAGCGTTGAGCCCACAGGGGAAGAGACCCAGTACTTC. Its protein product is CSVEPTGEETQYF.

The table lists this clonotype with a few counts. The V gene is TRBV24-1, the J gene TRBJ2-3, with 11 nucleotides matching TRBD2. The CDR3 consists of 16 residues. Trimming removed 4 bases from V and 4 bases from J; junction bases left unmatched: 6. Germline V lookup: CDR1 KGHDR, CDR2 SFDVKD. CDR3 residues: CATSDLTSGESDTQYF. The CDR3 coding sequence is TGTGCCACCAGTGACTTGACTAGCGGGGAATCAGATACGCAGTATTTT.

This clonotype came up many times. J is TRBJ2-1 and V is TRBV20-1; 12 positions agree with TRBD2. CDR1 is DFQATT and CDR2 is SNEGSKA in the germline V gene (reference sequence). This CDR3 is 14 amino acids long. The V and J ends lost 3 bases and 7 bases, in that order; junction bases with no gene match: 4. The CDR3 sequence: CSARASGGANEQFF. DNA of the CDR3: TGCAGTGCTAGGGCTAGCGGGGGGGCGAATGAGCAGTTCTTC.

This clonotype has only a few counts. The chain uses TRBV6-5 and TRBJ2-7; 8 nucleotides align to TRBD1. V shed 9 bases, J shed 2 bases, and the junction held 12 bases outside the gene matches. This CDR3 is 15 amino acids long. Looked up from germline, CDR1 is MNHEY and CDR2 is SVGAGI. The CDR3 DNA reads as TGTGCCAGTAAGGGAAAGGACAGGGCTCCCTACGAGCAGTACTTC. Its translation is CASKGKDRAPYEQYF.

In its sample, this clonotype was seen many times. This chain connects TRBV2 to TRBJ2-1, with 7 bases matching TRBD2. This CDR3 has 13 amino acids. Germline CDR1 SNHLY, CDR2 FYNNEI. Trimming took 4 bases from V and 10 from J; bases not matched to a gene: 7. CDR3 residues: CASSGLRDYEQFF. CDR3 nucleotides: TGTGCCAGCAGTGGACTAAGGGACTACGAGCAGTTCTTC.

V and J are TRBV6-6 and TRBJ2-7; TRBD1 matches at 7 bases. CDR3 length: 14 residues. Germline loops: CDR1 MNHNY, CDR2 SVGAGI (reference sequence). The J segment lost 6 bases and the V segment lost 6 bases, leaving 11 bases of the junction unmatched. CDR3 in amino acids: CASRTTGEKGEQYF. CDR3 coding DNA: TGTGCCAGCAGGACTACAGGGGAAAAGGGCGAGCAGTACTTC.

This clonotype has ten or more counts. The chain uses TRBV20-1 and TRBJ2-5; TRBD2 aligns across 10 bases. This CDR3 contains 14 residues. J gave up 1 base and V 5 bases, and 4 bases lay outside the gene matches. Germline V gives CDR1 DFQATT, CDR2 SNEGSKA (reference sequence). The CDR3 reads CSAGLAVAQETQYF. The CDR3 DNA sequence: TGCAGTGCTGGACTAGCGGTGGCCCAAGAGACCCAGTACTTC.

This clonotype was detected ten times or more. J is TRBJ2-7 and V is TRBV2, with 7 bases identical to TRBD2. V lost 1 base, J lost 1 base, and 4 bases stayed unmatched. This CDR3 contains 15 residues. Germline V CDR1 and CDR2: SNHLY, FYNNEI. The CDR3 loop reads CASSEELGGSYEQYF. The CDR3 nucleotides read TGTGCCAGCAGTGAAGAATTGGGGGGGTCCTACGAGCAGTACTTC.

V is TRBV6-2 or TRBV6-3 and J is TRBJ2-7; D unresolved. The germline gives CDR1 MNHEY, CDR2 SVGEGT. V was shortened by 2 bases and J by 5 bases, with 13 bases between the two germline ends. This CDR3 region has 14 residues. The CDR3 here is CASSYDQGYNEQYF. For the CDR3, the DNA is TGTGCCAGCAGTTACGACCAAGGGTACAACGAGCAGTACTTC.

The sample holds many counts of this clonotype. This chain uses TRBV6-2 or TRBV6-3 with TRBJ1-2, with D uncertain. Germline V gene lookup returns CDR1 MNHEY and CDR2 SVGEGT. This CDR3 has 14 amino acids. V was shortened by 0 bases and J by 7 bases, with 12 bases between the two germline ends. This CDR3 reads CASSYSMAERGYTF. The CDR3 DNA is TGTGCCAGCAGTTACTCGATGGCAGAACGTGGCTACACCTTC.

This clonotype was seen at least ten times. DNA of the CDR3: TGCAGTGCTAGCGATCGAAAAAACATTCAGTACTTC. The encoded protein is CSASDRKNIQYF. This chain links TRBV20-1 with TRBJ2-4; D uncertain. The germline V gene has CDR1 DFQATT and CDR2 SNEGSKA (reference sequence). Trimming removed 3 bases at V and 4 bases at J, with 7 bases between. This CDR3 contains 12 residues.

This clonotype was seen at least ten times. V and J are TRBV19 and TRBJ2-1, with D perhaps TRBD2 (6 bases). CDR3 length: 16 amino acids. CDR1 and CDR2 (germline): LNHDA, SQIVND (reference sequence). Trimming shortened V by 5 bases and J by 3 bases, and 17 bases separated the two germline ends. The CDR3 loop is CASSAILAEVYNEQFF. The DNA for the CDR3 is TGTGCCAGTAGTGCCATACTAGCCGAAGTCTACAATGAGCAGTTCTTC.

This clonotype came up many times. The gene calls are TRBV19 and TRBJ1-5; TRBD1 is a possible D gene (6 bases). V was trimmed by 6 bases and J by 6 bases, leaving 15 bases between them. This CDR3 region has 14 residues. The germline V gene has CDR1 LNHDA and CDR2 SQIVND (reference sequence). The CDR3 DNA is TGTGCCAGTAGCGCAATAGGGGGTGTTCAGCCCCAGCATTTT. Amino acids: CASSAIGGVQPQHF.